This T cell receptor beta chain was identified during a study of human T cells and chemical hapten exposure. Regarding time point: patch test 1, 2 weeks after DPC sensitization. Treatment indicated: therapeutic diphenylcyclopropenone sensitization with weekly scalp DPC. V shed 7 bases, J shed 3 bases, and the junction held 8 bases outside the gene matches. Germline values: CDR1 MDHEN, CDR2 SYDVKM. This CDR3 is 14 amino acids long. A few counts support this clonotype. TCRdb itself ran the RACE reads through MiXCR, one entry per CDR3 protein. In the table there are more than 150,000 distinct CDR3 sequences, more than 12% of which are singletons.

The TCR comes from a woman aged 25 to 39 with alopecia areata. Some clones in this sample may be carry-over from other donors' samples. The gene calls are TRBV28 and TRBJ1-1; TRBD1 matches at 7 bases. The sequences come from whole blood, collected in connection with sensitization to the hapten diphenylcyclopropenone (DPC). DNA for the CDR3: TGTGCCAGCAACCCGACAGGGAGCGACACTGAAGCTTTCTTT. It yields the protein CASNPTGSDTEAFF.